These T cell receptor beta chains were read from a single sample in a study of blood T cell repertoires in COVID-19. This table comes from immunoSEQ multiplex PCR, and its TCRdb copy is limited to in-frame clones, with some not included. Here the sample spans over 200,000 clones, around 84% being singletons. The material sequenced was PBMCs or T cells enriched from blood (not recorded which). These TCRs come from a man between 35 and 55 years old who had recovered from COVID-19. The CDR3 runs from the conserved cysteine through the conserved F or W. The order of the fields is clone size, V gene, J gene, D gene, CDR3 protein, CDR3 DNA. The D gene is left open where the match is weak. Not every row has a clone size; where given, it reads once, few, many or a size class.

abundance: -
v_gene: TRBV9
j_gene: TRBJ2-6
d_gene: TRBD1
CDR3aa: CASSDRGSGANVLTF
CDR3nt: TGTGCCAGCAGCGACAGGGGGTCTGGGGCCAACGTCCTGACTTTC

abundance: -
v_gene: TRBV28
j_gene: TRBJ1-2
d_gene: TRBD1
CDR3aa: CASSLTGAQANYGYTF
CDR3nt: TGTGCCAGCAGTCTCACAGGGGCCCAAGCTAACTATGGCTACACCTTC

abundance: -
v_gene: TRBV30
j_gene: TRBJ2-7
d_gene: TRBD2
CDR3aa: CAWSGGGVEQYF
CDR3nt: TGTGCCTGGAGTGGGGGGGGAGTCGAGCAGTACTTC

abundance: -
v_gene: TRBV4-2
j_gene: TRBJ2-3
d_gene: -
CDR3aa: CASSQEAGGDGTDTQYF
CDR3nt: TGTGCCAGCAGCCAAGAAGCTGGGGGCGATGGCACAGATACGCAGTATTTT

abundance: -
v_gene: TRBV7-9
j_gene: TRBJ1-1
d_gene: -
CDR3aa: CASSLQALGTEAFF
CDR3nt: TGTGCCAGCAGCCTACAGGCCCTGGGCACTGAAGCTTTCTTT

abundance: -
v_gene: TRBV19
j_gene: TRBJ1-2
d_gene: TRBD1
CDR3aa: CASSIALTGIPYGYTF
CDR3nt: TGTGCCAGTAGTATAGCCTTGACAGGGATCCCTTATGGCTACACCTTC

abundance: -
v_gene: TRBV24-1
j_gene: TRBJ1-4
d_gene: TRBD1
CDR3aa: CATSGRGTDNEKLFF
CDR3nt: TGTGCCACCAGTGGCCGAGGGACAGATAATGAAAAACTGTTTTTT

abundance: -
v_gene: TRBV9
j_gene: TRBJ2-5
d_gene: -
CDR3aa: CASSVGEIQETQYF
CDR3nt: TGTGCCAGCAGCGTAGGAGAAATCCAAGAGACCCAGTACTTC

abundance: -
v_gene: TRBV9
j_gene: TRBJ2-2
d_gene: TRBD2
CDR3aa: CASSVASGSSGELFF
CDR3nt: TGTGCCAGCAGCGTGGCTAGCGGGAGTTCCGGGGAGCTGTTTTTT

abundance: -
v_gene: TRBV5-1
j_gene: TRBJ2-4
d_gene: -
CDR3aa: CASSLTEPPQNIQYF
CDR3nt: TGCGCCAGCAGCTTGACAGAACCGCCCCAAAACATTCAGTACTTC

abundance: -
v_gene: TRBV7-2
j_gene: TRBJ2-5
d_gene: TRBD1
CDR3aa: CASSLVRDRGRETQYF
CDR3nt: TGTGCCAGCAGCTTAGTAAGGGACAGGGGGCGGGAGACCCAGTACTTC

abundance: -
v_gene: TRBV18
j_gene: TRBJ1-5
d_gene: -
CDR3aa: CASSPPGMNNQPQHF
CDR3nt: TGTGCCAGCTCACCGCCAGGGATGAACAATCAGCCCCAGCATTTT

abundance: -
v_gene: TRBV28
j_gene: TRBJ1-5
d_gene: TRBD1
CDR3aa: CASSLGQGVISNQPQHF
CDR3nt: TGTGCCAGCAGTCTGGGACAGGGGGTAATCAGCAATCAGCCCCAGCATTTT

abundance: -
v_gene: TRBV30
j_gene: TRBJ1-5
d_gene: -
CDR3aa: CAWSEVSGNQPQHF
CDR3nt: TGTGCCTGGAGTGAAGTAAGCGGCAATCAGCCCCAGCATTTT

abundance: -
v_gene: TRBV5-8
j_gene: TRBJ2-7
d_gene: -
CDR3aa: CASSLRWSVYEQYF
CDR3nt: TGTGCCAGCAGCTTGCGGTGGTCGGTCTACGAGCAGTACTTC

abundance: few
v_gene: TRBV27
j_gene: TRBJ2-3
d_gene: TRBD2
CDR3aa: CASSGTSSTDTQYF
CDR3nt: TGTGCCAGCAGCGGGACTAGCTCCACAGATACGCAGTATTTT

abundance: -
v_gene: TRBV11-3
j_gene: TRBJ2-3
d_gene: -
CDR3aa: CASSLGLAATDTQYF
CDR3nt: TGTGCCAGCAGCTTAGGGCTAGCTGCGACGGATACGCAGTATTTT

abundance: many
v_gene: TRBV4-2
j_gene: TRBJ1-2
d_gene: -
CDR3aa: CASSQDSGSYGYTF
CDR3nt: TGTGCCAGCAGCCAAGACTCCGGGTCCTATGGCTACACCTTC